What follows are 32 T cell receptor beta chains derived from one specimen sequenced in a study of early T cells in non-severe SARS-CoV-2 infection. TCRdb redid the calling of the 5' RACE reads with MiXCR, one entry per CDR3 protein. The repertoire holds about 56,000 distinct CDR3 sequences, over 12% seen once, with roughly 4.3% in the top ten. Sequencing used whole blood, obtained at baseline. These TCRs come from an adult who was a healthcare worker with PCR-confirmed SARS-CoV-2 infection or an uninfected control (not recorded which).

This clonotype was detected only a few times. This chain links TRBV5-1 with TRBJ2-1; D is uncertain. From germline, CDR1 is SGHRS and CDR2 YFSETQ. Trimming cost V 3 bases and J 8 bases, with 18 bases left between them. This CDR3 region has 15 residues. The CDR3 region is CASSYGGGPSHEQFF. CDR3 bases: TGCGCCAGCAGCTACGGTGGTGGACCGTCCCATGAGCAGTTCTTC.

This clonotype was seen a few times. The chain uses TRBV20-1 and TRBJ2-3; D gene uncertain. Between the trimmed V and J ends, which lost 3 bases and 0 bases, there was a span of 16 bases. Germline V gives CDR1 DFQATT, CDR2 SNEGSKA (reference sequence). The CDR3 has 16 residues. CDR3 bases: TGCAGTGCTAGGGGTTTTATGCTGCCTAGCACAGATACGCAGTATTTT. Amino acids: CSARGFMLPSTDTQYF.

This chain uses TRBV28 with TRBJ2-1; perhaps TRBD2 as D (5 bases). Germline CDR1 MDHEN, CDR2 SYDVKM. V was clipped by 10 bases and J by 4 bases, with 20 bases between them. CDR3 length: 15 amino acids. This CDR3 is CATAKADLSYNEQFF. The CDR3 DNA reads as TGTGCCACCGCCAAAGCGGACCTGTCGTACAATGAGCAGTTCTTC.

This chain connects TRBV12-3 or TRBV12-4 to TRBJ2-1; 9 bases are shared with TRBD2. CDR3 length: 13 residues. V lost 4 bases to trimming and J lost 15 bases; unmatched junction nucleotides: 10. The chain's CDR3 is CASSSGPGTSSFF. CDR3 DNA sequence: TGTGCCAGCAGTTCCGGCCCCGGGACTAGCTCGTTCTTC.

The V gene is TRBV28, the J gene TRBJ1-1; D gene unclear. This CDR3 spans 12 amino acids. V was cut by 7 bases and J by 0 bases, with 6 bases left in between. Germline loops: CDR1 MDHEN, CDR2 SYDVKM. The CDR3 loop reads CASNRMNTEAFF. As DNA, the CDR3 is TGTGCCAGCAACAGAATGAACACTGAAGCTTTCTTT.

This clonotype was observed a few times. CDR3 amino acids: CASSPNTDTQYF. The CDR3 DNA is TGTGCCAGCTCACCGAACACAGATACGCAGTATTTT. This chain connects TRBV18 to TRBJ2-3; D is ambiguous. Per the germline V gene, CDR1 is KGHSH and CDR2 is LQKENI. This CDR3 is 12 amino acids long. Trimming took 3 bases from V and 2 from J, leaving 3 bases between them.

The V and J genes are TRBV30 and TRBJ2-6, with D perhaps matching TRBD2 (5 bases). Germline assignment: CDR1 GTSNPN and CDR2 SVGIG (reference sequence). The CDR3 length is 15 residues. Trimming removed 5 bases from V and 0 bases from J, with 11 bases in between. CDR3 nucleotides: TGTGCCTGGGACGAGGGTAACTCTGGGGCCAACGTCCTGACTTTC. This gives the protein CAWDEGNSGANVLTF.

This clonotype was detected a few times. The gene calls are TRBV18 and TRBJ2-7, with a possible D match to TRBD1 (5 bases). Germline CDR1 is KGHSH and CDR2 is LQKENI. This CDR3 contains 14 residues. The V gene lost 3 bases and the J gene lost 5 bases, with 14 bases spanning the gap. The CDR3 DNA follows: TGTGCCAGCTCACCTGTTAACAGGATCGACGAGCAGTACTTC. This gives the protein CASSPVNRIDEQYF.

This clonotype was picked up many times. This sequence joins TRBV4-1 and TRBJ1-2; 7 positions agree with TRBD1. Germline loops: CDR1 MGHRA, CDR2 YSYEKL. The CDR3 is made up of 13 amino acids. The junction had 7 bases not matched to a gene; V was cut back by 5 bases and J by 7 bases. DNA for the CDR3: TGCGCCAGCAGCTCCGAGACAGGGAGTGGCTACACCTTC. It is translated as CASSSETGSGYTF.

The chain combines TRBV11-2 with TRBJ2-1; 9 bases map to TRBD2. The CDR3 contains 18 residues. V lost 2 bases and J lost 0; bases outside the gene matches: 8. Germline V CDR1 and CDR2: SGHAT, FQNNGV. The CDR3 DNA sequence: TGTGCCAGCAGCTTATTCCAGACTAGCGGAGACTCCTACAATGAGCAGTTCTTC. This codes for CASSLFQTSGDSYNEQFF.

In its sample, this clonotype was seen many times. This sequence joins TRBV2 and TRBJ2-7; 7 bases are shared with TRBD2. The CDR3 spans 14 residues. Losses at the gene ends were 4 bases for V and 4 bases for J; bases not matched to a gene: 7. Germline V gene sequence: CDR1 SNHLY, CDR2 FYNNEI. The CDR3 loop reads CASSGTRGRYEQYF. In DNA form, the CDR3 reads TGTGCCAGCAGTGGGACTAGGGGCAGGTACGAGCAGTACTTC. Complete variable domain (other parts from reference TRBV2 and TRBJ2-7): EPEVTQTPSHQVTQMGQEVILRCVPISNHLYFYWYRQILGQKVEFLVSFYNNEISEKSEIFDDQFSVERPDGSNFTLKIRSTKLEDSAMYFCASSGTRGRYEQYFGPGTRLTVT.

The table lists this clonotype with many counts. V is TRBV6-6 and J is TRBJ2-2; 7 positions agree with TRBD2. The CDR3 is 18 amino acids. V trimming: 7 bases; J trimming: 4 bases; junction bases outside the gene matches: 18. Germline CDR1 reads MNHNY; CDR2 reads SVGAGI (reference sequence). The CDR3 reads CASTTSGAGRFSTGELFF. CDR3 coding DNA: TGTGCCAGCACCACGTCGGGAGCGGGGCGGTTCAGCACCGGGGAGCTGTTTTTT.

In this sample, this clonotype turned up a few times. The chain joins TRBV2 to TRBJ2-1, with a weak D call TRBD2 (5 bases). CDR1 is SNHLY, CDR2 FYNNEI, per germline. Trimming stripped 3 bases from V and 4 bases from J, with 10 bases between. This CDR3 is 14 amino acids long. In nucleotides, the CDR3 is TGTGCCAGCAGTGACGCGGGTGCGTACAATGAGCAGTTCTTC. Encoded protein: CASSDAGAYNEQFF.

This clonotype was observed once. The gene calls are TRBV27 and TRBJ2-5; D not resolved. Germline values: CDR1 MNHEY, CDR2 SMNVEV (reference sequence). This CDR3 spans 14 amino acids. The V end was cut by 2 bases, the J end by 5 bases, with 12 bases between. The CDR3 reads CASSLEQMLETQYF. As DNA, the CDR3 is TGTGCCAGCAGTTTAGAGCAGATGCTTGAGACCCAGTACTTC.

This clonotype was counted only a few times. The genes are TRBV29-1 and TRBJ2-3, with TRBD1 identical over 9 bases. CDR1 is SQVTM and CDR2 is ANQGSEA in the germline V gene. CDR3 length: 14 amino acids. V shed 5 bases, J shed 6 bases, and the junction held 9 bases outside the gene matches. The DNA of the CDR3 is TGCAGCGTTTTCGGGGGACAGGGCGGGGATACGCAGTATTTT. The encoded protein is CSVFGGQGGDTQYF.

J is TRBJ2-3 and V is TRBV11-2; the D is unclear. Germline-derived CDR1 and CDR2 are SGHAT and FQNNGV. The CDR3 is 13 residues long. V lost 2 bases to trimming and J lost 6 bases, with 9 bases between them. The CDR3 loop reads CASSLNLGDTQYF. The CDR3 nucleotides read TGTGCCAGCAGCTTAAATCTGGGGGATACGCAGTATTTT.

This clonotype was detected many times. The CDR3 sequence: CASSPSRGGTPLHF. DNA for the CDR3: TGTGCCAGCAGCCCGTCCAGGGGTGGAACACCCCTCCACTTT. The V gene is TRBV9, the J gene TRBJ1-6; a possible D gene is TRBD1 (6 bases). CDR3 length equals 14 residues. Looked up from germline, CDR1 is SGDLS and CDR2 is YYNGEE. The germline V and J ends were trimmed by 4 bases and 11 bases, with 16 bases remaining between them.

This clonotype was seen only a few times. The CDR3 reads CASSVWQGTGNTIYF. Written as DNA, the CDR3 is TGTGCCAGCAGCGTTTGGCAGGGAACTGGAAACACCATATATTTT. The chain employs TRBV2 and TRBJ1-3, with a tentative D call TRBD1 (5 bases). V lost 6 bases, J lost 2 bases, and 14 bases lay in between. The germline V gene has CDR1 SNHLY and CDR2 FYNNEI. The CDR3 is made up of 15 amino acids. The full variable domain, rest sourced from reference TRBV2 and TRBJ1-3, is EPEVTQTPSHQVTQMGQEVILRCVPISNHLYFYWYRQILGQKVEFLVSFYNNEISEKSEIFDDQFSVERPDGSNFTLKIRSTKLEDSAMYFCASSVWQGTGNTIYFGEGSWLTVV.

This clonotype was detected a few times. J is TRBJ2-1 and V is TRBV28, with D unresolved. Per germline, CDR1 MDHEN and CDR2 SYDVKM. This CDR3 is 12 amino acids long. Between the trimmed V and J ends, which lost 10 bases and 0 bases, there was a span of 7 bases. Written as DNA, the CDR3 is TGTGCCACCCAGAGCTCCTACAATGAGCAGTTCTTC. Translating it yields CATQSSYNEQFF.

This clonotype was seen repeatedly, ten times or more. This chain connects TRBV12-5 to TRBJ2-3; D is unclear. Deletions cut 6 bases from V and 2 bases from J, with 3 bases between. The CDR3 sequence is 11 residues long. Germline V CDR1 and CDR2: LGHNT, FRNRAP. The CDR3 loop is CASGSTDTQYF. The CDR3 DNA sequence: TGTGCTAGTGGCTCCACAGATACGCAGTATTTT.

This clonotype showed up many times. This sequence joins TRBV4-1 and TRBJ2-3, with 9 nucleotides matching TRBD2. Germline-derived CDR1 and CDR2 are MGHRA and YSYEKL. The CDR3 spans 16 residues. Trimming removed 0 bases from V and 2 bases from J; junction bases left unmatched: 3. CDR3 DNA: TGCGCCAGCAGCCAAGAAGGCGGGAGGGCCACAGATACGCAGTATTTT. Translation: CASSQEGGRATDTQYF.

A few counts support this clonotype. The chain combines TRBV20-1 with TRBJ2-3; D gene ambiguous. V lost 3 bases and J 0 bases, leaving 10 bases between the germline ends. The CDR3 runs to 14 residues. CDR1 is DFQATT, CDR2 SNEGSKA, per germline (reference sequence). The CDR3 here is CSARLEPSTDTQYF. Written as DNA, the CDR3 is TGCAGTGCTAGGTTGGAGCCCAGCACAGATACGCAGTATTTT.

This clonotype has at least ten counts. The chain joins TRBV5-6 to TRBJ1-3; D not certain. V was shortened by 7 bases and J by 8 bases, with 19 bases between the two germline ends. This CDR3 has 14 residues. Germline-derived CDR1 and CDR2 are SGHDT and YYEEEE. This CDR3 is CASQSAAAEDTIYF. In DNA form, the CDR3 reads TGTGCCAGCCAGTCGGCGGCAGCGGAGGACACCATATATTTT.

The sample holds a few counts of this clonotype. The J gene is TRBJ2-3, the V gene TRBV28; either TRBD1 or TRBD2 may supply D (5 bases each). Trimming took off 4 bases at V and 2 bases at J, with 19 bases between the two ends. CDR1 MDHEN and CDR2 SYDVKM come from the germline V gene. CDR3 length: 17 residues. CDR3 protein: CASSSPHRDAFTDTQYF. The DNA of the CDR3 is TGTGCCAGCAGTTCCCCTCATCGGGACGCTTTCACAGATACGCAGTATTTT.

This clonotype has only a few counts. The chain carries TRBV3-1 and TRBJ2-3; TRBD2 agrees at 7 bases. This CDR3 contains 16 residues. V lost 4 bases, J lost 2 bases, and 9 bases stayed unmatched. Germline loops: CDR1 LGHDT, CDR2 YNNKEL (reference sequence). CDR3 protein: CASSRSSGGHTDTQYF. In DNA form, the CDR3 reads TGTGCCAGCAGCCGTTCTAGCGGTGGACACACAGATACGCAGTATTTT.

This chain joins TRBV11-2 and TRBJ2-7; tentatively, D is TRBD2 (5 bases). The V gene lost 3 bases and the J gene lost 3 bases, with 9 bases spanning the gap. Germline CDR1 reads SGHAT; CDR2 reads FQNNGV. The CDR3 covers 13 residues. The chain's CDR3 is CASSLAAGYEQYF. The DNA for the CDR3 is TGTGCCAGCAGCTTGGCGGCGGGCTACGAGCAGTACTTC.

The chain employs TRBV2 and TRBJ2-3; no reliable D call. Germline V lookup: CDR1 SNHLY, CDR2 FYNNEI. The CDR3 is 15 amino acids. Trimming removed 1 base from V and 3 bases from J, with 11 bases in between. The CDR3 here is CASSEERGLTDTQYF. CDR3 DNA: TGTGCCAGCAGTGAAGAGCGTGGTTTGACAGATACGCAGTATTTT.

V usage is TRBV4-1 and J usage is TRBJ2-5; D gene ambiguous. Trimming took 0 bases from V and 0 from J, leaving 8 bases between them. CDR3 length: 15 residues. CDR1 is MGHRA and CDR2 is YSYEKL in the germline V gene. CDR3 sequence reads: CASSQDGYDQETQYF. CDR3 bases: TGCGCCAGCAGCCAAGATGGGTACGACCAAGAGACCCAGTACTTC.

This clonotype showed up just a few times. This rearrangement joins TRBV7-3 to TRBJ2-5, with TRBD2 identical over 10 bases. This CDR3 has 15 amino acids. Trimming cost V 4 bases and J 5 bases; bases outside gene matches: 7. Germline CDR1 reads SGHTA; CDR2 reads FQGTGA. The CDR3: CASSSSGLASETQYF. The CDR3 DNA reads TGTGCCAGCAGCTCATCGGGACTAGCGTCTGAGACCCAGTACTTC.

This clonotype was observed at least ten times. V gene TRBV6-6 combines with J gene TRBJ2-7, with a tentative D call TRBD2 (6 bases). The length of the CDR3 is 14 residues. V lost 4 bases, J lost 5 bases, and 15 bases lay in between. Germline CDR1 and CDR2: MNHNY and SVGAGI (reference sequence). The DNA of the CDR3 is TGTGCCAGCAGTTCGGAAAGGACTAACAACGAGCAGTACTTC. It specifies CASSSERTNNEQYF.

The table lists this clonotype with a few counts. This rearrangement joins TRBV11-2 to TRBJ2-3; 8 bases align to TRBD2. The CDR3 consists of 14 residues. V lost 5 bases and J lost 6; bases outside the gene matches: 7. CDR1 SGHAT and CDR2 FQNNGV come from the germline V gene. The CDR3: CASSVGLGGDTQYF. The CDR3 nucleotides are TGTGCCAGCAGCGTGGGACTAGGTGGGGATACGCAGTATTTT.

The rearrangement joins TRBV5-4 to TRBJ1-1; 12 bases agree with TRBD1. V shed 4 bases, J shed 7 bases, and the junction held 5 bases outside the gene matches. This CDR3 is 14 amino acids long. Germline V gene lookup returns CDR1 SGHNT and CDR2 YYREEE (reference sequence). The CDR3 bases are TGTGCCAGCAGCCCCGGGACAGGGGGCAATGAAGCTTTCTTT. Translating gives CASSPGTGGNEAFF. Combining the CDR3 with reference TRBV5-4 and TRBJ1-1 gives the whole variable domain ETGVTQSPTHLIKTRGQQVTLRCSSQSGHNTVSWYQQALGQGPQFIFQYYREEENGRGNFPPRFSGLQFPNYSSELNVNALELDDSALYLCASSPGTGGNEAFFGQGTRLTVV.